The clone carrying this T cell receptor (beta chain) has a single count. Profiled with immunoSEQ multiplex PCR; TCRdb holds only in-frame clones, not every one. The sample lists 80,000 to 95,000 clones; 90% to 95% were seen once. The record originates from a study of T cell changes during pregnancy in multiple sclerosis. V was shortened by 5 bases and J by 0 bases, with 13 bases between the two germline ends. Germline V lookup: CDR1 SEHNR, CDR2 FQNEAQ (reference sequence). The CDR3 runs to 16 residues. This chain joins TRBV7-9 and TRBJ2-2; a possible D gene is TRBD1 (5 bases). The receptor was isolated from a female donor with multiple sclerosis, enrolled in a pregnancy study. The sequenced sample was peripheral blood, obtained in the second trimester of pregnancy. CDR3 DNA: TGTGCCAGCAGCCATCCCGACAGCGCGAACACCGGGGAGCTGTTTTTT. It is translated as CASSHPDSANTGELFF.